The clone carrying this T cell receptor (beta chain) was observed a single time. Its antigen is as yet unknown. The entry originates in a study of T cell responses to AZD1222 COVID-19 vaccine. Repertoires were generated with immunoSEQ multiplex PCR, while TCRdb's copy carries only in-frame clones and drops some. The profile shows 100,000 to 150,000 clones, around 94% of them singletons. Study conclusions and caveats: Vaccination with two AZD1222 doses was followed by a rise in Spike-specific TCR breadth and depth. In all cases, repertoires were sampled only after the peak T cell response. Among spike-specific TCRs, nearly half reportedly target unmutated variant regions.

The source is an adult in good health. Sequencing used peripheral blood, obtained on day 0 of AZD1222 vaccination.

Here the CDR3 reads CASSDRASMNTEAFF. The DNA for the CDR3 is TGTGCCAGCTCAGACAGGGCGTCCATGAACACTGAAGCTTTCTTT. V is TRBV18 and J is TRBJ1-1; 7 bases map to TRBD1. CDR1 and CDR2 (germline): KGHSH, LQKENI. The ends lost 5 bases at V and 0 bases at J; junction bases unmatched: 6. The CDR3 is 15 residues long.